The 16 T cell receptor beta chains listed next were all sequenced from one sample in a study of cytomegalovirus exposure and HLA in healthy donors (dated by TCRdb to 2015 to 2018). Libraries came from the immunoSEQ multiplex PCR assay. The multiplex PCR relied on a mix of 60 forward primers for TCR Vbeta segments and 13 reverse primers for TCR Jbeta segments. TCRdb carries this immuneACCESS record with in-frame sequences only. Its versions omit some clonotypes, under half of them owing to an unresolved V gene in the studies checked, with the rest unexplained. Within this sample are over 75,000 clones, with approximately 80% of them counted one time only. The biggest ten clones account for 16% of the sample. The sequenced material came from PBMCs. Receptor source: a man aged 60-69 years in good health and CMV-seropositive.

V is TRBV5-4 and J is TRBJ1-5; perhaps TRBD1 as D (5 bases). V was pared by 0 bases and J by 2 bases, with 12 bases between. The CDR3 covers 16 residues. Germline-derived CDR1 and CDR2 are SGHNT and YYREEE (reference sequence). CDR3 DNA sequence: TGTGCCAGCAGCTTGGGGGGGGAAAGGGGCAATCAGCCCCAGCATTTT. Residues: CASSLGGERGNQPQHF.

The rearrangement uses TRBV9 and TRBJ2-1; maybe TRBD2 (6 bases). Deletions cut 8 bases from V and 5 bases from J, with 26 bases between. Germline CDR1 SGDLS, CDR2 YYNGEE. This CDR3 has 17 residues. The CDR3 region is CASQPGLSEGMNNEQFF. CDR3 coding DNA: TGTGCCAGTCAACCGGGACTTAGCGAGGGGATGAACAATGAGCAGTTCTTC.

This chain uses TRBV19 with TRBJ2-6; 8 nucleotides agree with TRBD1. Germline CDR1 and CDR2: LNHDA and SQIVND (reference sequence). The CDR3 is made up of 17 amino acids. The J segment lost 0 bases and the V segment lost 7 bases, leaving 8 bases of the junction unmatched. The CDR3 loop reads CASTPTGGLSGANVLTF. In DNA form, the CDR3 reads TGTGCCAGTACTCCCACAGGGGGTCTCTCTGGGGCCAACGTCCTGACTTTC. The full variable domain, with the rest looked up from reference TRBV19 and TRBJ2-6, is DGGITQSPKYLFRKEGQNVTLSCEQNLNHDAMYWYRQDPGQGLRLIYYSQIVNDFQKGDIAEGYSVSREKKESFPLTVTSAQKNPTAFYLCASTPTGGLSGANVLTFGAGSRLTVL.

CDR3 loop: CASSWDSRADTQYF. The CDR3 region has the DNA TGTGCCAGTAGTTGGGACTCGAGGGCAGATACGCAGTATTTT. This chain links TRBV19 with TRBJ2-3; D is possibly TRBD2 (6 bases). V lost 5 bases, J lost 4 bases, and 13 bases lay in between. Germline-derived CDR1 and CDR2 are LNHDA and SQIVND (reference sequence). The CDR3 consists of 14 residues.

The genes are TRBV5-6 and TRBJ1-3; D is undetermined. The germline CDR1 and CDR2 sequences are SGHDT and YYEEEE. Between the trimmed V and J ends, which lost 1 base and 0 bases, there was a span of 2 bases. CDR3 length equals 13 residues. The CDR3 loop reads CASSLYSGNTIYF. The DNA of the CDR3 is TGTGCCAGCAGCTTGTACTCTGGAAACACCATATATTTT.

The chain is built from TRBV18 and TRBJ2-1; 8 bases fit TRBD2. J gave up 3 bases and V 3 bases, and 10 bases lay outside the gene matches. Per germline, CDR1 KGHSH and CDR2 LQKENI. The CDR3 is made up of 17 amino acids. CDR3 bases: TGTGCCAGCTCACCTACTGGGGCGGGGGGTTACTACAATGAGCAGTTCTTC. Protein: CASSPTGAGGYYNEQFF.

The chain recombines TRBV12-5 with TRBJ1-1; no definite D call. Trimming cost V 5 bases and J 4 bases, with 14 bases left between them. The CDR3 loop spans 14 amino acids. Germline V gene data show CDR1 as LGHNT and CDR2 as FRNRAP. For the CDR3, the DNA is TGTGCTAGTGGTGCCTTTCCCATTAGCACTGAAGCTTTCTTT. This translates into CASGAFPISTEAFF. The full variable domain, completed using reference TRBV12-5 and TRBJ1-1, is DARVTQTPRHKVTEMGQEVTMRCQPILGHNTVFWYRQTMMQGLELLAYFRNRAPLDDSGMPKDRFSAEMPDATLATLKIQPSEPRDSAVYFCASGAFPISTEAFFGQGTRLTVV.

The rearrangement links TRBV28 to TRBJ1-6; the match to TRBD1 covers 9 bases. After removal of 6 bases from V and 8 bases from J, the junction contained 5 bases not matched to a gene. The CDR3 is 14 amino acids. Per the germline V gene, CDR1 is MDHEN and CDR2 is SYDVKM. Here the CDR3 reads CASSGTGPYSPLHF. The CDR3 DNA reads TGTGCCAGCAGCGGGACAGGGCCTTATTCACCCCTCCACTTT.

This clone was seen just once. This CDR3 is CASSPRPNEQFF. DNA of the CDR3: TGTGCCAGCAGCCCGAGGCCCAATGAGCAGTTCTTC. The chain combines TRBV7-9 with TRBJ2-1; D gene ambiguous. V was trimmed by 5 bases and J by 6 bases, leaving 8 bases between them. Germline lookup yields CDR1 SEHNR and CDR2 FQNEAQ (reference sequence). CDR3 length equals 12 residues.

The chain couples TRBV19 to TRBJ1-1; D is uncertain. Trimming took 4 bases from V and 6 from J, leaving 9 bases between them. This CDR3 comprises 12 residues. Per germline, CDR1 LNHDA and CDR2 SQIVND (reference sequence). DNA of the CDR3: TGTGCCAGTAGTAAACGGAGTTCTGAAGCTTTCTTT. Encoded protein: CASSKRSSEAFF.

The chain combines TRBV9 with TRBJ1-6; no reliable D call. Germline V lookup: CDR1 SGDLS, CDR2 YYNGEE. The CDR3 sequence is 16 residues long. Trimming stripped 3 bases from V and 8 bases from J, with 18 bases between. CDR3 protein: CASSDDRGLGYSPLHF. The CDR3 DNA is TGTGCCAGCAGCGACGATAGAGGGCTGGGATATTCACCCCTCCACTTT.

The chain employs TRBV4-2 and TRBJ2-2, with TRBD2 as a possible D gene (7 bases). Trimming took 1 base from V and 4 from J, leaving 10 bases between them. CDR3 length: 15 amino acids. Per germline, CDR1 LGHNA and CDR2 YNFKEQ. The CDR3 DNA is TGTGCCAGCAGCCAAGGGGGGGGCGGCACCGGGGAGCTGTTTTTT. It is translated as CASSQGGGGTGELFF.

The V call is TRBV30, the J call TRBJ1-2, with 9 bases aligning to TRBD1. Germline V gene sequence: CDR1 GTSNPN, CDR2 SVGIG (reference sequence). The CDR3 runs to 16 residues. Germline trimming cut 0 bases from V and 4 bases from J; bases unmatched to any gene: 9. The CDR3 region has the DNA TGTGCCTGGAGTGTTTGGACAGGGGAGTTCGTCTATGGCTACACCTTC. Translation: CAWSVWTGEFVYGYTF.

In this sample, this clone turned up a few times. This chain uses TRBV5-6 with TRBJ2-7; 7 positions match TRBD1. V gave up 2 bases and J gave up 1 base; unmatched junction bases: 3. CDR3 length: 14 residues. Germline loops: CDR1 SGHDT, CDR2 YYEEEE. CDR3 nucleotides: TGTGCCAGCAGCTTTGACAGGGTGTCCTACGAGCAGTACTTC. It codes for CASSFDRVSYEQYF.

This clone was seen a few times. V gene TRBV13 combines with J gene TRBJ2-7; D is unresolved. The CDR3 contains 16 residues. The V end was cut by 1 base, the J end by 5 bases, with 18 bases between. Looked up from germline, CDR1 is PRHDT and CDR2 is FYEKMQ (reference sequence). CDR3 region: CASSLAQDSSLNEQYF. In DNA form, the CDR3 reads TGTGCCAGCAGCTTAGCCCAGGATAGTTCCCTGAACGAGCAGTACTTC.

The rearrangement uses TRBV5-6 and TRBJ2-2; maybe TRBD2 (6 bases). Germline V gives CDR1 SGHDT, CDR2 YYEEEE. V was shortened by 0 bases and J by 2 bases, with 11 bases between the two germline ends. This CDR3 is 16 amino acids long. The CDR3 sequence: CASSLEEGVNTGELFF. The CDR3 coding sequence is TGTGCCAGCAGCTTGGAGGAGGGCGTAAACACCGGGGAGCTGTTTTTT.